These 27 T cell receptor beta chains came from one sample sequenced in a study of blood T cells in healthy people across ages. With a J-beta primer mix and a sample-barcoded 5' primer, a second PCR ran roughly 6 to 12 cycles. TCRdb called the 5' RACE reads again in MiXCR, with one record for every CDR3 protein. Among about 800,000 distinct CDR3 sequences listed, about three fifths were seen once. Sequencing was performed on blood. These receptors were obtained from a man aged 25 to 40 in good health.

The V call is TRBV6-6, the J call TRBJ2-5; D is uncertain. The V end was cut by 3 bases, the J end by 1 base, with 9 bases between. Germline CDR1 reads MNHNY; CDR2 reads SVGAGI (reference sequence). The CDR3 covers 14 residues. This chain's CDR3 is CASSYTVFQETQYF. The CDR3 nucleotides read TGTGCCAGCAGTTATACCGTATTCCAAGAGACCCAGTACTTC.

This chain links TRBV20-1 with TRBJ2-5; TRBD1 agrees at 10 bases. The CDR3 covers 14 residues. Trimming at V came to 5 bases and at J to 4 bases, leaving 7 bases not matched to a gene. CDR1 and CDR2 from the germline V gene are DFQATT and SNEGSKA (reference sequence). The CDR3 region has the DNA TGCAGTGCTCCGGGACAGGGGATTGGAGAGACCCAGTACTTC. Encoded protein: CSAPGQGIGETQYF.

This chain uses TRBV6-5 with TRBJ1-5; 7 nucleotides line up with TRBD1. The CDR3 sequence is 15 residues long. V lost 5 bases to trimming and J lost 5 bases; unmatched junction nucleotides: 9. In germline, CDR1 is MNHEY, CDR2 SVGAGI. The CDR3 coding sequence is TGTGCCAGCAGTAGAACAGGGGTTAACTATCAGCCCCAGCATTTT. Its translation: CASSRTGVNYQPQHF.

This sequence joins TRBV4-2 and TRBJ2-2; D is possibly TRBD2 (6 bases). Per the germline V gene, CDR1 is LGHNA and CDR2 is YNFKEQ. The CDR3 sequence is 15 residues long. V lost 1 base to trimming and J lost 0 bases, with 6 bases between them. This CDR3 reads CASSQGGANTGELFF. The CDR3 nucleotides are TGTGCCAGCAGCCAAGGGGGGGCGAACACCGGGGAGCTGTTTTTT.

The chain recombines TRBV5-6 with TRBJ2-1; D uncertain. CDR3 length: 15 amino acids. CDR1 is SGHDT and CDR2 is YYEEEE in the germline V gene. V lost 4 bases and J lost 0, with 11 bases in between. The CDR3 is CASSHDTPSYNEQFF. CDR3 DNA: TGTGCCAGCAGCCACGACACCCCCTCCTACAATGAGCAGTTCTTC. The complete variable domain, with remaining parts taken from reference TRBV5-6 and TRBJ2-1, reads DAGVTQSPTHLIKTRGQQVTLRCSPKSGHDTVSWYQQALGQGPQFIFQYYEEEERQRGNFPDRFSGHQFPNYSSELNVNALLLGDSALYLCASSHDTPSYNEQFFGPGTRLTVL.

A few counts support this clonotype. This sequence joins TRBV29-1 and TRBJ2-7; 9 nucleotides line up with TRBD1. This CDR3 region has 14 residues. The ends lost 2 bases at V and 4 bases at J; junction bases unmatched: 6. Germline CDR1 and CDR2: SQVTM and ANQGSEA. CDR3 in amino acids: CSVEPGQGGYEQYF. In nucleotides, the CDR3 is TGCAGCGTTGAACCGGGACAGGGTGGGTACGAGCAGTACTTC.

This chain connects TRBV7-9 to TRBJ2-5; D is uncertain. The CDR3 sequence is 13 residues long. The V end lost 5 bases, the J end lost 5 bases, and 12 bases lay between the germline ends. CDR1 is SEHNR, CDR2 FQNEAQ, per germline (reference sequence). CDR3 amino acids: CASSKTPLETQYF. In DNA, the CDR3 is TGTGCCAGCAGCAAAACACCACTGGAGACCCAGTACTTC.

A single count supports this clonotype. The chain joins TRBV28 to TRBJ2-1; D is undetermined. Deletions cut 7 bases from V and 6 bases from J, with 19 bases between. The CDR3 runs to 15 residues. Germline-derived CDR1 and CDR2 are MDHEN and SYDVKM. CDR3 sequence reads: CASTSPFSNSNEQFF. DNA of the CDR3: TGTGCCAGCACCTCTCCCTTCAGCAATTCCAATGAGCAGTTCTTC.

This clonotype was picked up a small number of times. The V gene is TRBV6-6, the J gene TRBJ2-1; 16 bases fit TRBD2. V was pared by 6 bases and J by 9 bases, with 8 bases of the junction left unmatched. This CDR3 spans 16 amino acids. Germline-derived CDR1 and CDR2 are MNHNY and SVGAGI (reference sequence). The DNA of the CDR3 is TGTGCCAGCAGGATAGGTGGGACTAGCGGGAGGGCTGAGCAGTTCTTC. This gives the protein CASRIGGTSGRAEQFF.

The chain carries TRBV18 and TRBJ2-7, with D perhaps TRBD1 or TRBD2 (5 bases each). V lost 4 bases, J lost 3 bases, and 28 bases lay in between. Germline loops: CDR1 KGHSH, CDR2 LQKENI. There are 19 residues in the CDR3. The CDR3 is CASSRASAGRAGGFYEQYF. CDR3 sequence (DNA): TGTGCCAGCTCACGCGCCTCAGCCGGCAGGGCAGGAGGTTTCTACGAGCAGTACTTC.

The chain couples TRBV29-1 to TRBJ2-1; D perhaps matches TRBD1 (6 bases). Trimming cost V 4 bases and J 9 bases, with 16 bases left between them. The length of the CDR3 is 13 residues. CDR1 and CDR2 from the germline V gene are SQVTM and ANQGSEA. The CDR3 nucleotides read TGCAGCGTTGCCCCCGATACAGGGACTGAGCAGTTCTTC. As protein: CSVAPDTGTEQFF.

This chain connects TRBV29-1 to TRBJ2-6, with 9 bases that match TRBD1. The germline V gene has CDR1 SQVTM and CDR2 ANQGSEA. The CDR3 loop spans 19 amino acids. With V trimmed by 0 bases and J by 0 bases, 9 bases remained unmatched. As DNA, the CDR3 is TGCAGCGTTGAAGATCCGCGGGACAGGGTTGGCTCTGGGGCCAACGTCCTGACTTTC. Translating it yields CSVEDPRDRVGSGANVLTF.

The V gene is TRBV5-5, the J gene TRBJ2-1; D might be TRBD1 or TRBD2, each matching 5 bases. The V gene lost 4 bases and the J gene lost 2 bases, with 13 bases spanning the gap. Germline CDR1 and CDR2: SGHKS and YYEKEE (reference sequence). This CDR3 is built from 15 residues. The CDR3 region is CASSIRDGPYNEQFF. In nucleotides, the CDR3 is TGTGCCAGCAGCATCCGGGACGGTCCCTACAATGAGCAGTTCTTC.

The CDR3 here is CASGKTGQHYGYTF. The CDR3 region has the DNA TGTGCCAGCGGTAAGACTGGACAGCACTATGGCTACACCTTC. The chain combines TRBV27 with TRBJ1-2, with D possibly matching TRBD1 (6 bases). In germline, CDR1 is MNHEY, CDR2 SMNVEV (reference sequence). The CDR3 totals 14 residues. Trimming took 8 bases from V and 3 from J, leaving 16 bases between them.

The chain recombines TRBV7-3 with TRBJ1-1; D not resolved. Germline CDR1 SGHTA, CDR2 FQGTGA. Trimming stripped 5 bases from V and 4 bases from J, with 14 bases between. This CDR3 has 14 amino acids. CDR3 DNA sequence: TGTGCCAGCAGCCCCTATGGTGGGAGCACTGAAGCTTTCTTT. Protein product: CASSPYGGSTEAFF. The full variable domain, with the rest looked up from reference TRBV7-3 and TRBJ1-1, is GAGVSQTPSNKVTEKGKYVELRCDPISGHTALYWYRQSLGQGPEFLIYFQGTGAADDSGLPNDRFFAVRPEGSVSTLKIQRTERGDSAVYLCASSPYGGSTEAFFGQGTRLTVV.

This clonotype has more than one count but fewer than ten. CDR3 loop: CSAVRDGGTDTQYF. CDR3 coding DNA: TGCAGTGCTGTCCGGGACGGGGGCACAGATACGCAGTATTTT. The chain uses TRBV20-1 and TRBJ2-3; D may match TRBD1 or TRBD2 (5 bases each). V dropped 5 bases and J dropped 1 base, with 13 bases sitting between them. Per germline, CDR1 DFQATT and CDR2 SNEGSKA (reference sequence). This CDR3 is 14 amino acids long.

This rearrangement joins TRBV11-2 to TRBJ2-3; 8 bases are shared with TRBD2. Germline V gene data show CDR1 as SGHAT and CDR2 as FQNNGV. V lost 0 bases and J lost 8; bases outside the gene matches: 7. This CDR3 has 15 amino acids. The CDR3 DNA is TGTGCCAGCAGCTTAGATCGTCGAGCGGGGGTTACGCAGTATTTT. Translating it yields CASSLDRRAGVTQYF. Together with reference TRBV11-2 and TRBJ2-3, the CDR3 gives the full variable domain: EAGVAQSPRYKIIEKRQSVAFWCNPISGHATLYWYQQILGQGPKLLIQFQNNGVVDDSQLPKDRFSAERLKGVDSTLKIQPAKLEDSAVYLCASSLDRRAGVTQYFGPGTRLTVL.

This clonotype was found once. The chain carries TRBV6-1 and TRBJ2-1, with 10 bases fitting TRBD2. The germline gives CDR1 MNHNS, CDR2 SASEGT. V was pared by 6 bases and J by 7 bases, with 15 bases of the junction left unmatched. This CDR3 is 17 amino acids long. CDR3 region: CASSTISTSGFNNEQFF. The CDR3 DNA reads TGTGCCAGCAGCACAATTTCGACTAGCGGGTTCAATAATGAGCAGTTCTTC.

The chain carries TRBV7-2 and TRBJ1-1, with D maybe TRBD1 (5 bases). The V and J ends lost 5 bases and 7 bases respectively, with 14 bases between them. Germline CDR1 is SGHTA and CDR2 is FQGNSA. CDR3 length: 13 amino acids. The CDR3, as DNA: TGTGCCAGCAGCCTGGGGACGGCGGGTGAAGCTTTCTTT. This encodes CASSLGTAGEAFF.

CDR3 in amino acids: CASSESGGPYEQYF. For the CDR3, the DNA is TGTGCCAGCAGTGAATCAGGGGGCCCCTACGAGCAGTACTTC. This chain links TRBV2 with TRBJ2-7, with 8 bases fitting TRBD1. The junction had 2 bases not matched to a gene; V was cut back by 2 bases and J by 2 bases. The germline CDR1 and CDR2 sequences are SNHLY and FYNNEI. CDR3 size: 14 residues.

This clonotype was seen only a few times. The chain is built from TRBV4-3 and TRBJ2-5; D possibly corresponds to TRBD1 (6 bases). Trimming pared 0 bases from V and 10 bases from J, leaving 18 bases between. From germline, CDR1 is LGHNA and CDR2 YSLEER. The CDR3 is 15 residues long. CDR3 amino acids: CASSQEEGSVRGQYF. CDR3 nucleotides: TGCGCCAGCAGCCAAGAGGAAGGATCAGTCAGGGGCCAGTACTTC.

The CDR3 nucleotides are TGCAGTGCTCCTTCCGGGACAAACTACGAGCAGTACTTC. This gives the protein CSAPSGTNYEQYF. V gene TRBV20-1 combines with J gene TRBJ2-7, with D possibly being TRBD1 (6 bases). This CDR3 is 13 amino acids long. Germline CDR1 DFQATT, CDR2 SNEGSKA (reference sequence). Trimming removed 5 bases from V and 3 bases from J, with 14 bases in between.

J is TRBJ2-5 and V is TRBV15; no clear D. Germline assignment: CDR1 LNHNV and CDR2 YYDKDF (reference sequence). This CDR3 contains 15 residues. V was clipped by 0 bases and J by 5 bases, with 13 bases between them. CDR3 DNA: TGTGCCACCAGCAGAGATGCGCAATCTGGGGAGACCCAGTACTTC. As protein: CATSRDAQSGETQYF.

J is TRBJ2-2 and V is TRBV4-3; 7 positions agree with TRBD2. Germline V gives CDR1 LGHNA, CDR2 YSLEER. This CDR3 region has 18 residues. The ends lost 0 bases at V and 3 bases at J; junction bases unmatched: 10. CDR3 residues: CASSQDRRRETHTGELFF. DNA of the CDR3: TGCGCCAGCAGCCAAGATCGAAGGCGGGAGACCCACACCGGGGAGCTGTTTTTT.

A few counts support this clonotype. This chain links TRBV6-5 with TRBJ2-5, with D perhaps TRBD2 (6 bases). This CDR3 has 14 residues. CDR1 is MNHEY and CDR2 is SVGAGI in the germline V gene. V gave up 4 bases and J gave up 3 bases, with 12 bases separating them. In DNA, the CDR3 is TGTGCCAGCAGTTGGGCCGGGGGAAAAGAGACCCAGTACTTC. It encodes CASSWAGGKETQYF.

The J gene is TRBJ2-3, the V gene TRBV3-1, with D perhaps TRBD2 (6 bases). The CDR3 has 15 residues. Trimming cost V 0 bases and J 4 bases, with 11 bases left between them. Germline V CDR1 and CDR2: LGHDT, YNNKEL (reference sequence). In DNA form, the CDR3 reads TGTGCCAGCAGCCAAGAGGCGGCGGGGTCAGATACGCAGTATTTT. It codes for CASSQEAAGSDTQYF.

V gene TRBV6-6 combines with J gene TRBJ2-5; 8 bases fit TRBD1. The tail of the sequence fits TRBJ2-7 better, so the J call may be wrong. The CDR3 length is 16 residues. CDR1 is MNHNY, CDR2 SVGAGI, per germline (reference sequence). CDR3 residues: CASSLGRRGRFYEQYF. CDR3 coding DNA: TGTGCCAGCAGTTTGGGTCGCAGGGGGCGCTTCTACGAGCAGTACTTC.